A single T cell receptor (beta chain) is shown here with its context. Use of 60 Vbeta and 13 Jbeta primers characterized the PCR. Assay used: immunoSEQ multiplex PCR; TCRdb lists only in-frame clones, some missing. The sample consists of more than 65,000 clones, around 74% of them appearing once. This sample was taken from a study of cytomegalovirus exposure and HLA in healthy donors. Specimen: PBMCs. The receptor was derived from a woman aged 60-75 years in good health and CMV-seropositive.

DNA for the CDR3: TGTGCCAGCAGCCCAACCCCCAGGGGTCTCAATCAGCCCCAGCATTTT. This sequence encodes CASSPTPRGLNQPQHF. The chain joins TRBV7-2 to TRBJ1-5, with D possibly TRBD1 on 6 matching bases. V was pared by 5 bases and J by 3 bases, with 17 bases between. The CDR3 is 16 residues long. The germline CDR1 and CDR2 sequences are SGHTA and FQGNSA.